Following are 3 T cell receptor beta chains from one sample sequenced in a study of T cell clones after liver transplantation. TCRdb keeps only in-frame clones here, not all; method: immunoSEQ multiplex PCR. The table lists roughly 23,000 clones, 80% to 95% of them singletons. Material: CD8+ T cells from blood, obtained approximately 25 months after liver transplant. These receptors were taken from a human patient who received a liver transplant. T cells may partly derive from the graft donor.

CDR3 region: CASSLDSSSSNQPQHF. Here the CDR3 DNA reads TGTGCCAGCAGTTTAGACTCCAGTAGTAGCAATCAGCCCCAGCATTTT. This chain joins TRBV27 and TRBJ1-5; D uncertain. Trimming removed 2 bases at V and 0 bases at J, with 11 bases between. This CDR3 has 16 amino acids. CDR1 MNHEY and CDR2 SMNVEV come from the germline V gene (reference sequence).

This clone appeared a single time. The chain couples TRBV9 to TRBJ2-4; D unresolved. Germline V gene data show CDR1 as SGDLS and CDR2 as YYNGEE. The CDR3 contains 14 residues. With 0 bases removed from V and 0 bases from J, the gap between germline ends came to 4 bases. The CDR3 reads CASSVGLAKNIQYF. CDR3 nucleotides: TGTGCCAGCAGCGTAGGTTTAGCCAAAAACATTCAGTACTTC.

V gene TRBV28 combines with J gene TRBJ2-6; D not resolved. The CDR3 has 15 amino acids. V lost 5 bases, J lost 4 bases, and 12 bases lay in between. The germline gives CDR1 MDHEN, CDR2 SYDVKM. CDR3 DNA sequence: TGTGCCAGCAGTCAAGCCGGAACCGGGGCCAACGTCCTGACTTTC. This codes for CASSQAGTGANVLTF.